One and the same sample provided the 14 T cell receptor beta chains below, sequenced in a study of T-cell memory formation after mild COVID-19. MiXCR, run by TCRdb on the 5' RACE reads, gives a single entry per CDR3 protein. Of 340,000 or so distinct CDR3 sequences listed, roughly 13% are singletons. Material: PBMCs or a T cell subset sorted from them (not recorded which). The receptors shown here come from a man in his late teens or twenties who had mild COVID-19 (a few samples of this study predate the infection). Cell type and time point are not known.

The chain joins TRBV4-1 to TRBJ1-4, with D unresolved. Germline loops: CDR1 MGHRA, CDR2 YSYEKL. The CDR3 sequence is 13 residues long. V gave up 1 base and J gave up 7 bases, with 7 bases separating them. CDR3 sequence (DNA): TGCGCCAGCAGCCAAGTGGCAGGTGAAAAACTGTTTTTT. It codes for CASSQVAGEKLFF.

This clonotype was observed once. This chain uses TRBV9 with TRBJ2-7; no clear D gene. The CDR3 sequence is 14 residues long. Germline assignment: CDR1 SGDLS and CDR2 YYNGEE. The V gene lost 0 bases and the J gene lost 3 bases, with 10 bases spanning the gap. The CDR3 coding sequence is TGTGCCAGCAGCGTAGACGACCCCGGCTACGAGCAGTACGTC. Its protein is CASSVDDPGYEQYV.

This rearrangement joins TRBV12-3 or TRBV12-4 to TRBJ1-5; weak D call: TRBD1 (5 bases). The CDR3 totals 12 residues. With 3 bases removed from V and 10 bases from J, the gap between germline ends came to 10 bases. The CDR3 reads CASSLRRGPQHF. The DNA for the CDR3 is TGTGCCAGCAGTTTGAGGAGGGGCCCCCAGCATTTT.

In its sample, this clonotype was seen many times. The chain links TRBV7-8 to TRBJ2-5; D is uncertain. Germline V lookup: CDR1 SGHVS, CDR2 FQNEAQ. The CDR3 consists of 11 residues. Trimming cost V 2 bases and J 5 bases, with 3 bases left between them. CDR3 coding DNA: TGTGCCAGCAGCTTAATGGAGACCCAGTACTTC. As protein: CASSLMETQYF.

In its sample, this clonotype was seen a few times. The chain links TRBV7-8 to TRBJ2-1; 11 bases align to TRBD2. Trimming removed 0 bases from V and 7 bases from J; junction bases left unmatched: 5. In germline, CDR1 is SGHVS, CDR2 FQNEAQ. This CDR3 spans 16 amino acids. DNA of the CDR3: TGTGCCAGCAGCTTAGCTAGCGGGGGGGCCGTTAATGAGCAGTTCTTC. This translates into CASSLASGGAVNEQFF.

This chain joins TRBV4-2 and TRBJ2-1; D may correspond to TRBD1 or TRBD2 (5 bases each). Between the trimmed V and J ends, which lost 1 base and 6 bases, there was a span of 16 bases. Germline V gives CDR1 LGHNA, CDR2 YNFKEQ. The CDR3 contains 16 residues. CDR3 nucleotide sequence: TGTGCCAGCAGCCAAGTATCGGCCGAGGGGCCCAATGAGCAGTTCTTC. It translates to CASSQVSAEGPNEQFF.

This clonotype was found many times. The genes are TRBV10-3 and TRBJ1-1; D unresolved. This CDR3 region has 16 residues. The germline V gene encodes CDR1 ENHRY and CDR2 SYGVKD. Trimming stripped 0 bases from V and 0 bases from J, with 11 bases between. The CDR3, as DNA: TGTGCCATCAGTGAGTCGAGAACAGCCCTGAACACTGAAGCTTTCTTT. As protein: CAISESRTALNTEAFF.

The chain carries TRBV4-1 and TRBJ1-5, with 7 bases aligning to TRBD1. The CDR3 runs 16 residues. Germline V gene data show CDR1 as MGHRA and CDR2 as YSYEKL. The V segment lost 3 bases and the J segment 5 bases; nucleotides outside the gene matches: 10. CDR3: CASSHLLTGSYQPQHF. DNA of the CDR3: TGCGCCAGCAGCCACCTCCTGACAGGGTCCTATCAGCCCCAGCATTTT.

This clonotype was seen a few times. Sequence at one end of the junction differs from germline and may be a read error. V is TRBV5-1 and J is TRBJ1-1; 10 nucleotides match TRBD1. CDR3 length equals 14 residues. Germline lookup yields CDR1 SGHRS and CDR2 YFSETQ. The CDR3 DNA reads TGTGCCAGCAGCTCCGGACAGGGGGACACTGAAGCTTTCTTT. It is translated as CASSSGQGDTEAFF.

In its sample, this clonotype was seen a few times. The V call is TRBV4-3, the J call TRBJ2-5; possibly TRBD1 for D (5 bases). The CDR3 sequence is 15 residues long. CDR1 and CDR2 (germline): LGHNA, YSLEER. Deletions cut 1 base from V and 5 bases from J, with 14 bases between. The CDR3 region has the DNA TGCGCCAGCAGCCAAGTATGGTCAGGGATGGAGACCCAGTACTTC. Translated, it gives CASSQVWSGMETQYF.

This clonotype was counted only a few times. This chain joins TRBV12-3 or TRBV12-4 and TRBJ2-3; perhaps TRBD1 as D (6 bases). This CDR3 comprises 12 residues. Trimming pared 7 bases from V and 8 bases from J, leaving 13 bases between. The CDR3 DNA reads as TGTGCCAGCAATTCAGGGGCGGGTACGCAGTATTTT. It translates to CASNSGAGTQYF.

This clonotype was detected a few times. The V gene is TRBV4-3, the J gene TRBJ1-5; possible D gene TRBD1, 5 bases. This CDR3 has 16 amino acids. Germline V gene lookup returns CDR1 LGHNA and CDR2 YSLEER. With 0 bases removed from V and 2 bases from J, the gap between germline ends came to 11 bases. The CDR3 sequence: CASSQDRDFGNQPQHF. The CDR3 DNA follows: TGCGCCAGCAGCCAAGACAGGGACTTTGGCAATCAGCCCCAGCATTTT.

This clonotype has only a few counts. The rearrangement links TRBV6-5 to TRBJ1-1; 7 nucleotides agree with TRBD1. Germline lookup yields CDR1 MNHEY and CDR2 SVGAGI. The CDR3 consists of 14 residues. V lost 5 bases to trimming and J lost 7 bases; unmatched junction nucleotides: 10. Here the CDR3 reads CASSQTGSAHEAFF. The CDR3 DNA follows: TGTGCCAGCAGTCAGACAGGGAGCGCCCATGAAGCTTTCTTT.

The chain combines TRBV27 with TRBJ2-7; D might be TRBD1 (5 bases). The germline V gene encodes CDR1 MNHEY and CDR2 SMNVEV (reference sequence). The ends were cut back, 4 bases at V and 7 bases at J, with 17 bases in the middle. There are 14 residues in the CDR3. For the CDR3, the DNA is TGTGCCAGCAGTTCCGCAGGGATATTGTGGGAGCAGTACTTC. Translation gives CASSSAGILWEQYF.